The rows below give T cell receptor beta chains drawn from one sample of a study of T cell responses to AZD1222 COVID-19 vaccine. Clones were read by immunoSEQ multiplex PCR, and TCRdb kept only the in-frame ones, dropping some. The sample contains 65,000 to 80,000 clones, about 90% of which appear only once. The sequences come from peripheral blood, collected on day 0 of MenACWY control vaccination. These receptors all come from an adult in good health. Both conserved end residues are part of each CDR3. Fields, in order: CDR3 protein, CDR3 DNA, J gene, V gene, D gene, clone size. The D gene is left open where the match is weak. Not every row has a clone size; where given, it reads once, few, many or a size class.

CASSMRLFNSYNEQFF | TGTGCCAGTAGTATGAGACTTTTTAACTCCTACAATGAGCAGTTCTTC | TRBJ2-1 | TRBV19 | NA | NA
CASSYQGLRNTEAFF | TGTGCCAGCAGTTATCAGGGGCTAAGAAACACTGAAGCTTTCTTT | TRBJ1-1 | TRBV6-5 | NA | NA
CASGPGVGGNTGELFF | TGTGCTAGTGGGCCCGGTGTAGGGGGGAACACCGGGGAGCTGTTTTTT | TRBJ2-2 | TRBV12-5 | NA | once
CASSDEDREGTDTQYF | TGTGCCAGCAGCGACGAGGACAGGGAGGGCACAGATACGCAGTATTTT | TRBJ2-3 | TRBV9 | TRBD1 | NA
CASSSSGLERVGELFF | TGTGCCAGCAGCTCCTCGGGACTAGAGAGGGTCGGGGAGCTGTTTTTT | TRBJ2-2 | TRBV7-3 | TRBD2 | NA
CASSFGPQGGYTF | TGTGCCAGCAGTTTCGGGCCTCAGGGCGGCTACACCTTC | TRBJ1-2 | TRBV6-1 | NA | NA
CASSFKPPGQEAGELFF | TGTGCCAGCAGTTTCAAGCCTCCGGGACAGGAGGCCGGGGAGCTGTTTTTT | TRBJ2-2 | TRBV27 | TRBD1 | NA
CASSTHLRDSNQPQHF | TGTGCCAGCAGCACACATCTCAGGGACAGCAATCAGCCCCAGCATTTT | TRBJ1-5 | TRBV27 | NA | NA
CASSSIDRGSNEQFF | TGTGCCAGCAGCTCAATCGACAGGGGGTCCAATGAGCAGTTCTTC | TRBJ2-1 | TRBV7-2 | TRBD1 | NA
CASSVGGSQNEQFF | TGTGCCAGCAGCGTAGGGGGGAGTCAGAATGAGCAGTTCTTC | TRBJ2-1 | TRBV9 | NA | once
CASSGGGKETQYF | TGTGCCAGCAGCGGTGGGGGGAAAGAGACCCAGTACTTC | TRBJ2-5 | TRBV7-2 | NA | NA
CASSQASDYEQYF | TGTGCCAGCAGCCAAGCCAGTGACTACGAGCAGTACTTC | TRBJ2-7 | TRBV3-1/TRBV3-2 | NA | NA
CASSEFVYPYEQYF | TGTGCCAGCAGTGAATTTGTTTACCCCTACGAGCAGTACTTC | TRBJ2-7 | TRBV6-1 | NA | NA
CASSGGALTNEKLFF | TGCGCCAGCAGTGGGGGGGCGTTGACTAATGAAAAACTGTTTTTT | TRBJ1-4 | TRBV4-3 | NA | NA
CASSTGAGGNQPQHF | TGTGCCAGTAGTACAGGGGCTGGGGGCAATCAGCCCCAGCATTTT | TRBJ1-5 | TRBV19 | NA | NA
CASSYRDRGHTEAFF | TGTGCCAGTAGTTACCGGGACAGGGGGCATACTGAAGCTTTCTTT | TRBJ1-1 | TRBV19 | TRBD1 | NA
CATSDSDEKLFF | TGTGCCACCAGTGATTCTGATGAAAAACTGTTTTTT | TRBJ1-4 | TRBV24-1 | NA | NA
CASSPRSSGANVLTF | TGTGCCAGCAGCCCCCGGAGTTCTGGGGCCAACGTCCTGACTTTC | TRBJ2-6 | TRBV3-1/TRBV3-2 | NA | NA
CSAGTANYGYTF | TGCAGCGCCGGGACAGCCAACTATGGCTACACCTTC | TRBJ1-2 | TRBV29-1 | TRBD1 | NA
CASSSGTGNEKLFF | TGTGCCAGCAGCTCCGGGACAGGGAATGAAAAACTGTTTTTT | TRBJ1-4 | TRBV7-6 | TRBD1 | NA
CASSQGSGSVTDTQYF | TGTGCCAGCAGCCAAGGGAGCGGGAGTGTCACAGATACGCAGTATTTT | TRBJ2-3 | TRBV11-3 | TRBD2 | NA
CASSQSIAGGPSADTQYF | TGTGCCAGCAGTCAATCTATAGCGGGAGGGCCCTCAGCGGATACGCAGTATTTT | TRBJ2-3 | TRBV6-6 | TRBD2 | NA
CASSTQGGLNTEAFF | TGTGCCAGCTCAACACAGGGAGGGCTGAACACTGAAGCTTTCTTT | TRBJ1-1 | TRBV18 | NA | few
CAILETGTSYRNTIYF | TGTGCCATTTTGGAGACAGGGACTAGTTATAGAAACACCATATATTTT | TRBJ1-3 | TRBV10-3 | TRBD1 | NA
CASSGEGSSGVNTDTQYF | TGTGCCAGTAGTGGGGAGGGGTCTAGCGGGGTCAACACAGATACGCAGTATTTT | TRBJ2-3 | TRBV19 | TRBD2 | NA
CASSKIRDEANVLTF | TGTGCCAGTAGTAAAATCCGGGATGAGGCCAACGTCCTGACTTTC | TRBJ2-6 | TRBV19 | NA | NA
CASSQGPGADTQYF | TGTGCCAGCAGCCAGGGGCCTGGGGCAGATACGCAGTATTTT | TRBJ2-3 | TRBV3-1/TRBV3-2 | NA | NA
CASSLGTGHGELFF | TGTGCCAGCAGCTTAGGGACGGGACACGGGGAGCTGTTTTTT | TRBJ2-2 | TRBV7-3 | NA | once
CASSPQGGTTSYNEQFF | TGTGCCAGCAGCCCCCAAGGGGGGACGACTAGCTACAATGAGCAGTTCTTC | TRBJ2-1 | TRBV7-2 | NA | few
CASSEGTGGIPLHF | TGTGCCAGCAGTGAAGGGACAGGGGGCATCCCCCTCCACTTT | TRBJ1-6 | TRBV6-1 | TRBD1 | few
CASTQTRIETGELFF | TGTGCCAGCACCCAAACTAGAATTGAGACCGGGGAGCTGTTTTTT | TRBJ2-2 | TRBV6-5 | NA | NA
CARGGGYEQYF | TGTGCCAGAGGGGGCGGCTACGAGCAGTACTTC | TRBJ2-7 | TRBV30 | TRBD1 | NA
CASSFLQGVSYEQYF | TGTGCCAGCAGCTTCTTACAGGGGGTGTCCTACGAGCAGTACTTC | TRBJ2-7 | TRBV5-5 | TRBD1 | NA
CASSESIMPMAADINYGYTF | TGCGCCAGCAGTGAGTCGATTATGCCCATGGCAGCCGATATTAACTATGGCTACACCTTC | TRBJ1-2 | TRBV10-1 | NA | NA
CASRDRGNTEAFF | TGTGCCAGCAGGGACAGGGGGAACACTGAAGCTTTCTTT | TRBJ1-1 | TRBV6-4 | TRBD1 | NA
CASSKQGDATQYF | TGTGCCAGCAGCAAACAGGGGGATGCGACCCAGTACTTC | TRBJ2-5 | TRBV12-3/TRBV12-4 | TRBD1 | NA
CATKTASYEQYF | TGTGCCACCAAGACAGCCTCCTACGAGCAGTACTTC | TRBJ2-7 | TRBV19 | NA | NA
CASSPVDREQFF | TGTGCCAGCTCACCAGTCGACAGGGAGCAGTTCTTC | TRBJ2-1 | TRBV18 | NA | NA
CASSLAASGGASNEQFF | TGTGCCAGCAGCTTAGCGGCTAGCGGGGGGGCCTCTAATGAGCAGTTCTTC | TRBJ2-1 | TRBV7-6 | TRBD2 | NA
CASSVETAGNSPLHF | TGTGCCAGCAGTGTTGAGACAGCGGGAAATTCACCCCTCCACTTT | TRBJ1-6 | TRBV2 | NA | NA
CASSRTDPGTNEKLFF | TGTGCCAGCTCACGGACAGACCCGGGGACTAATGAAAAACTGTTTTTT | TRBJ1-4 | TRBV18 | NA | NA
CASSTRGSGANVLTF | TGTGCCAGCAGCACCAGGGGGTCTGGGGCCAACGTCCTGACTTTC | TRBJ2-6 | TRBV11-3 | TRBD1 | NA
CASSYSGVEDNEQFF | TGTGCCAGCAGTTACTCGGGAGTAGAGGACAATGAGCAGTTCTTC | TRBJ2-1 | TRBV6-5 | NA | NA
CASSTQNTEAFF | TGTGCCAGCAGTACACAGAACACTGAAGCTTTCTTT | TRBJ1-1 | TRBV11-3 | NA | NA
CASSEGLAGGEQFF | TGTGCCAGCAGTGAAGGGCTAGCGGGGGGTGAGCAGTTCTTC | TRBJ2-1 | TRBV6-1 | TRBD2 | NA
CASKTRGTGLYEQYF | TGTGCCAGCAAAACGAGGGGGACAGGGCTCTACGAGCAGTACTTC | TRBJ2-7 | TRBV5-8 | TRBD1 | NA
CASSSVPGTGYGYTF | TGTGCCAGCAGCTCCGTTCCCGGGACAGGATATGGCTACACCTTC | TRBJ1-2 | TRBV7-9 | TRBD1 | NA
CASGLGVEQYF | TGTGCCAGCGGCCTAGGGGTCGAGCAGTACTTC | TRBJ2-7 | TRBV2 | NA | NA